A selection of T cell receptor beta chains follows, all from one sample in a study of blood T cell repertoires in COVID-19. Method: immunoSEQ multiplex PCR; TCRdb's copy keeps in-frame clones and lacks some. The sample shows roughly 380,000 clones, around 87% of them seen only once. The sequencing input was PBMCs or T cells enriched from blood (not recorded which). The receptors come from a man younger than 45 who had recovered from COVID-19. CDR3s include the opening cysteine and the closing phenylalanine or tryptophan. The D gene is left open where the match is weak. Not all rows give a size; the values are once, few, many and, for expanded clones, a class.

J gene: TRBJ1-2
V gene: TRBV7-2
D gene: NA
clone size: once
CDR3 protein: CASRDTGWDGYTF
CDR3 DNA: TGTGCCAGCAGGGACACAGGGTGGGATGGCTACACCTTC

J gene: TRBJ2-1
V gene: TRBV12-5
D gene: NA
clone size: NA
CDR3 protein: CASATGKYNEQFF
CDR3 DNA: TGTGCTAGTGCTACAGGGAAATACAATGAGCAGTTCTTC

J gene: TRBJ2-2
V gene: TRBV7-2
D gene: NA
clone size: NA
CDR3 protein: CASNTDRNTGELFF
CDR3 DNA: TGTGCCAGCAACACGGACAGGAACACCGGGGAGCTGTTTTTT

J gene: TRBJ1-5
V gene: TRBV5-6
D gene: NA
clone size: NA
CDR3 protein: CASSYITGVRSQPQHF
CDR3 DNA: TGTGCCAGCAGTTATATTACAGGAGTTAGAAGTCAGCCCCAGCATTTT

J gene: TRBJ1-5
V gene: TRBV19
D gene: TRBD1
clone size: NA
CDR3 protein: CASSIAGTGDQPQHF
CDR3 DNA: TGTGCCAGTAGTATAGCAGGGACAGGGGATCAGCCCCAGCATTTT

J gene: TRBJ2-7
V gene: TRBV9
D gene: TRBD1
clone size: NA
CDR3 protein: CASSITRTGEQYF
CDR3 DNA: TGTGCCAGCAGCATTACTAGGACAGGAGAGCAGTACTTC

J gene: TRBJ2-7
V gene: TRBV6-1
D gene: TRBD1
clone size: NA
CDR3 protein: CASSGGVLGRGNYEQYF
CDR3 DNA: TGTGCCAGCAGTGGAGGTGTTTTGGGCAGGGGGAACTACGAGCAGTACTTC

J gene: TRBJ1-2
V gene: TRBV29-1
D gene: TRBD1
clone size: NA
CDR3 protein: CSAERTGRYGYTF
CDR3 DNA: TGCAGCGCCGAAAGGACAGGACGCTATGGCTACACCTTC

J gene: TRBJ2-3
V gene: TRBV30
D gene: NA
clone size: NA
CDR3 protein: CAWSVLDTQYF
CDR3 DNA: TGTGCCTGGAGTGTACTAGATACGCAGTATTTT

J gene: TRBJ1-2
V gene: TRBV10-3
D gene: TRBD1
clone size: NA
CDR3 protein: CAIRKQGDYGYTF
CDR3 DNA: TGTGCCATCAGGAAACAGGGGGACTATGGCTACACCTTC

J gene: TRBJ1-1
V gene: TRBV7-9
D gene: NA
clone size: NA
CDR3 protein: CASSLKGGGLTEAFF
CDR3 DNA: TGTGCCAGCAGCTTAAAGGGAGGGGGTTTGACTGAAGCTTTCTTT

J gene: TRBJ2-5
V gene: TRBV19
D gene: NA
clone size: few
CDR3 protein: CASSTSSGVVRQETQYF
CDR3 DNA: TGTGCCAGTAGCACCTCGTCCGGAGTTGTCCGACAAGAGACCCAGTACTTC

J gene: TRBJ2-5
V gene: TRBV5-4
D gene: NA
clone size: NA
CDR3 protein: CASSREMETQYF
CDR3 DNA: TGTGCCAGCAGCCGAGAGATGGAGACCCAGTACTTC

J gene: TRBJ2-1
V gene: TRBV15
D gene: TRBD2
clone size: NA
CDR3 protein: CATSFGRAPVGNEQFF
CDR3 DNA: TGTGCCACCAGCTTTGGGAGGGCCCCGGTCGGCAATGAGCAGTTCTTC

J gene: TRBJ2-3
V gene: TRBV3-1/TRBV3-2
D gene: NA
clone size: NA
CDR3 protein: CASSPGVRTDTQYF
CDR3 DNA: TGTGCCAGCAGCCCAGGGGTCCGGACAGATACGCAGTATTTT

J gene: TRBJ2-3
V gene: TRBV19
D gene: NA
clone size: NA
CDR3 protein: CASSARESTDTQYF
CDR3 DNA: TGTGCCTCCAGTGCGCGGGAAAGCACAGATACGCAGTATTTT

J gene: TRBJ2-7
V gene: TRBV7-2
D gene: NA
clone size: NA
CDR3 protein: CASSLRYGGYTYEQYF
CDR3 DNA: TGTGCCAGCAGCTTAAGGTATGGCGGCTATACCTACGAGCAGTACTTC

J gene: TRBJ2-3
V gene: TRBV7-3
D gene: TRBD1
clone size: NA
CDR3 protein: CASSPQGAGDTQYF
CDR3 DNA: TGTGCCAGCAGCCCACAGGGGGCCGGAGATACGCAGTATTTT

J gene: TRBJ1-1
V gene: TRBV20-1
D gene: NA
clone size: few
CDR3 protein: CSARQNTEAFF
CDR3 DNA: TGCAGTGCTAGACAGAACACTGAAGCTTTCTTT

J gene: TRBJ1-3
V gene: TRBV5-1
D gene: TRBD1
clone size: NA
CDR3 protein: CASSPGDRGNTIYF
CDR3 DNA: TGCGCCAGCAGCCCGGGGGACAGGGGAAACACCATATATTTT

J gene: TRBJ1-1
V gene: TRBV10-3
D gene: NA
clone size: NA
CDR3 protein: CAISDRGNTEAFF
CDR3 DNA: TGTGCCATCTCCGACCGGGGGAACACTGAAGCTTTCTTT

J gene: TRBJ1-4
V gene: TRBV5-1
D gene: NA
clone size: NA
CDR3 protein: CASSGEQGEKLFF
CDR3 DNA: TGCGCCAGCAGCGGGGAACAGGGTGAAAAACTGTTTTTT

J gene: TRBJ1-2
V gene: TRBV2
D gene: NA
clone size: NA
CDR3 protein: CASGGGASNGYTF
CDR3 DNA: TGTGCCAGCGGGGGGGGCGCATCAAATGGCTACACCTTC

J gene: TRBJ1-2
V gene: TRBV6-5
D gene: NA
clone size: NA
CDR3 protein: CASSLRWNYGYTF
CDR3 DNA: TGTGCCAGCAGTCTAAGATGGAACTATGGCTACACCTTC

J gene: TRBJ1-2
V gene: TRBV4-2
D gene: TRBD1
clone size: NA
CDR3 protein: CASSQDHVTGEYGYTF
CDR3 DNA: TGTGCCAGCAGCCAAGATCATGTGACAGGGGAATATGGCTACACCTTC

J gene: TRBJ2-1
V gene: TRBV7-2
D gene: TRBD2
clone size: NA
CDR3 protein: CASSLSGGEYNEQFF
CDR3 DNA: TGTGCCAGCAGCTTAAGCGGGGGGGAGTACAATGAGCAGTTCTTC

J gene: TRBJ2-1
V gene: TRBV6-6
D gene: TRBD2
clone size: NA
CDR3 protein: CASSLGVAGGSSYNEQFF
CDR3 DNA: TGTGCCAGCAGTCTCGGGGTAGCGGGGGGCAGCTCCTACAATGAGCAGTTCTTC

J gene: TRBJ2-7
V gene: TRBV19
D gene: TRBD1
clone size: once
CDR3 protein: CASSLTGANSYEQYF
CDR3 DNA: TGTGCCAGTAGTCTGACAGGGGCCAACTCCTACGAGCAGTACTTC

J gene: TRBJ1-5
V gene: TRBV27
D gene: NA
clone size: many
CDR3 protein: CASRSGSSNQPQHF
CDR3 DNA: TGTGCCAGCAGGTCCGGGAGTAGCAATCAGCCCCAGCATTTT

J gene: TRBJ1-1
V gene: TRBV29-1
D gene: NA
clone size: NA
CDR3 protein: CSVVRATNTEAFF
CDR3 DNA: TGCAGCGTTGTGCGGGCCACGAACACTGAAGCTTTCTTT

J gene: TRBJ2-7
V gene: TRBV19
D gene: TRBD1
clone size: NA
CDR3 protein: CASSTAGQGYEQYF
CDR3 DNA: TGTGCCAGTAGTACAGCCGGACAGGGCTACGAGCAGTACTTC

J gene: TRBJ1-1
V gene: TRBV6-1
D gene: TRBD1
clone size: NA
CDR3 protein: CASSEWGTENTEAFF
CDR3 DNA: TGTGCCAGCAGTGAATGGGGGACAGAGAACACTGAAGCTTTCTTT

J gene: TRBJ1-3
V gene: TRBV4-2
D gene: NA
clone size: NA
CDR3 protein: CASSRALEVDSGNTIYF
CDR3 DNA: TGTGCCAGCAGCCGCGCGCTAGAGGTAGACTCTGGAAACACCATATATTTT

J gene: TRBJ2-4
V gene: TRBV6-6
D gene: NA
clone size: NA
CDR3 protein: CASSYLGDIQYF
CDR3 DNA: TGTGCCAGCAGTTACCTGGGCGACATTCAGTACTTC

J gene: TRBJ2-3
V gene: TRBV4-3
D gene: TRBD2
clone size: NA
CDR3 protein: CASSQGLAGTDTQYF
CDR3 DNA: TGCGCCAGCAGCCAAGGACTAGCGGGCACAGATACGCAGTATTTT

J gene: TRBJ1-6
V gene: TRBV5-1
D gene: NA
clone size: NA
CDR3 protein: CASREDSPLHF
CDR3 DNA: TGCGCCAGCAGGGAGGATTCACCCCTCCACTTT

J gene: TRBJ1-4
V gene: TRBV11-2
D gene: TRBD1
clone size: NA
CDR3 protein: CASSHLGGQGDEKLFF
CDR3 DNA: TGTGCCAGCAGTCACCTCGGGGGACAGGGGGATGAAAAACTGTTTTTT

J gene: TRBJ1-6
V gene: TRBV5-4
D gene: NA
clone size: NA
CDR3 protein: CASSLGLQNSPLHF
CDR3 DNA: TGTGCCAGCAGCTTGGGACTACAGAATTCACCCCTCCACTTT

J gene: TRBJ1-1
V gene: TRBV2
D gene: NA
clone size: NA
CDR3 protein: CASRGRQAFQAFF
CDR3 DNA: TGTGCCAGCAGAGGTAGACAGGCCTTTCAAGCTTTCTTT

J gene: TRBJ2-5
V gene: TRBV9
D gene: TRBD2
clone size: NA
CDR3 protein: CASSEALAGGLETQYF
CDR3 DNA: TGTGCCAGCAGCGAAGCCCTAGCGGGGGGGCTAGAGACCCAGTACTTC

J gene: TRBJ1-1
V gene: TRBV7-9
D gene: TRBD1
clone size: NA
CDR3 protein: CASSRPGQGNTEAFF
CDR3 DNA: TGTGCCAGCAGTCGACCGGGACAGGGGAACACTGAAGCTTTCTTT

J gene: TRBJ1-3
V gene: TRBV6-5
D gene: NA
clone size: NA
CDR3 protein: CASSFDRRGHPYF
CDR3 DNA: TGTGCCAGCAGTTTTGACAGGCGCGGGCACCCATATTTT

J gene: TRBJ2-1
V gene: TRBV7-9
D gene: TRBD1
clone size: NA
CDR3 protein: CASSLGQGFFNEQFF
CDR3 DNA: TGTGCCAGCAGCTTGGGACAGGGATTTTTCAATGAGCAGTTCTTC

J gene: TRBJ2-5
V gene: TRBV7-7
D gene: TRBD1
clone size: NA
CDR3 protein: CASSQGELETQYF
CDR3 DNA: TGTGCCAGCAGCCAGGGGGAGTTAGAGACCCAGTACTTC

J gene: TRBJ2-1
V gene: TRBV24-1
D gene: TRBD2
clone size: few
CDR3 protein: CATSLAGGSNEQFF
CDR3 DNA: TGTGCCACCAGCCTAGCGGGGGGAAGTAATGAGCAGTTCTTC

J gene: TRBJ1-1
V gene: TRBV29-1
D gene: NA
clone size: NA
CDR3 protein: CSVEDPTGEAFF
CDR3 DNA: TGCAGCGTTGAAGATCCGACGGGTGAAGCTTTCTTT

J gene: TRBJ2-5
V gene: TRBV30
D gene: NA
clone size: NA
CDR3 protein: CAWSVTLGLQETQYF
CDR3 DNA: TGTGCCTGGAGTGTAACTCTAGGCCTCCAAGAGACCCAGTACTTC

J gene: TRBJ1-4
V gene: TRBV6-5
D gene: NA
clone size: NA
CDR3 protein: CAAGPPGDNEKLFF
CDR3 DNA: TGTGCCGCGGGCCCCCCTGGGGATAATGAAAAACTGTTTTTT

J gene: TRBJ2-3
V gene: TRBV5-1
D gene: TRBD1
clone size: NA
CDR3 protein: CATRQGRTDTQYF
CDR3 DNA: TGCGCCACGAGACAGGGGCGGACAGATACGCAGTATTTT

J gene: TRBJ2-2
V gene: TRBV19
D gene: NA
clone size: NA
CDR3 protein: CASSIEAGGTGELFF
CDR3 DNA: TGTGCCAGTAGTATAGAAGCAGGGGGGACCGGGGAGCTGTTTTTT

J gene: TRBJ1-2
V gene: TRBV27
D gene: TRBD1
clone size: NA
CDR3 protein: CASSRQGSDYGYTF
CDR3 DNA: TGTGCCAGCAGTAGACAGGGATCAGACTATGGCTACACCTTC

J gene: TRBJ1-3
V gene: TRBV5-4
D gene: NA
clone size: once
CDR3 protein: CASSSSRVPGNTIYF
CDR3 DNA: TGTGCCAGCAGCTCCTCCAGGGTCCCTGGAAACACCATATATTTT

J gene: TRBJ1-1
V gene: TRBV5-1
D gene: NA
clone size: NA
CDR3 protein: CASSPPGALNTEAFF
CDR3 DNA: TGCGCCAGCAGCCCCCCTGGGGCCTTGAACACTGAAGCTTTCTTT

J gene: TRBJ1-1
V gene: TRBV7-8
D gene: TRBD1
clone size: NA
CDR3 protein: CASSDRDRGWLNTEAFF
CDR3 DNA: TGTGCCAGCAGTGACCGGGACAGGGGTTGGTTGAACACTGAAGCTTTCTTT

J gene: TRBJ2-3
V gene: TRBV5-4
D gene: NA
clone size: NA
CDR3 protein: CASRDRGEQYF
CDR3 DNA: TGTGCCAGCAGGGACCGCGGGGAGCAGTATTTT

J gene: TRBJ2-7
V gene: TRBV10-3
D gene: NA
clone size: NA
CDR3 protein: CAISESSSYEQYF
CDR3 DNA: TGTGCCATCAGTGAGTCCAGCTCCTACGAGCAGTACTTC

J gene: TRBJ2-1
V gene: TRBV5-4
D gene: NA
clone size: once
CDR3 protein: CASSLGGLGLSYNEQFF
CDR3 DNA: TGTGCCAGCAGCTTGGGGGGGCTAGGGCTTTCCTACAATGAGCAGTTCTTC

J gene: TRBJ2-1
V gene: TRBV2
D gene: TRBD2
clone size: NA
CDR3 protein: CASSDELQAGGFNEQFF
CDR3 DNA: TGTGCCAGCAGTGACGAGCTCCAAGCGGGGGGTTTCAATGAGCAGTTCTTC

J gene: TRBJ1-1
V gene: TRBV2
D gene: NA
clone size: NA
CDR3 protein: CASGRGTEAFF
CDR3 DNA: TGTGCCAGCGGGAGGGGCACTGAAGCTTTCTTT